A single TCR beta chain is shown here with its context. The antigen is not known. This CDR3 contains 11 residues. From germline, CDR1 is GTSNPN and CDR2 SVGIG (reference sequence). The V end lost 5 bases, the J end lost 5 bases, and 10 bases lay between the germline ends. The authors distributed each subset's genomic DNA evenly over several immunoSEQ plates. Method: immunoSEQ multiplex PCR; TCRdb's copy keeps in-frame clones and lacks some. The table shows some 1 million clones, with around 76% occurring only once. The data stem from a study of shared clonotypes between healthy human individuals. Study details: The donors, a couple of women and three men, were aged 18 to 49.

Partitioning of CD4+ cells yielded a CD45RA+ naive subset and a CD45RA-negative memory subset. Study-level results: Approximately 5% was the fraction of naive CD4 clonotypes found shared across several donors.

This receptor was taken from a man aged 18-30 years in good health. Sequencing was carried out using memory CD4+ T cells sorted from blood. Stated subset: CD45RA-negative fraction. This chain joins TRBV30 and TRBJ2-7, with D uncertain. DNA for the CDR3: TGTGCCTGGGGGATGTTGGACGAGCAGTACTTC. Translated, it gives CAWGMLDEQYF.